Listed below are T cell receptor beta chains from one sample, sequenced in a study of blood T cell repertoires in COVID-19. Method: immunoSEQ multiplex PCR; TCRdb's copy keeps in-frame clones and lacks some. Of 350,000 to 400,000 clones detected, around nine tenths appear once; the ten largest clones hold 1.5% to 2%. Specimen: PBMCs or T cells enriched from blood (not recorded which). The receptors here all came from a woman aged 25 to 39 who had recovered from COVID-19. The CDR3 runs from the conserved cysteine through the conserved F or W. D genes are given only for firm matches. A clone size is listed for some rows: how often the clone was seen (once, few, many), or a class if it is expanded.

v_call	clone_size	d_call	j_call	cdr3_aa	cdr3_nt
TRBV2	-	-	TRBJ1-5	CASSLDSHQPQHF	TGTGCCAGCAGCCTGGACAGTCATCAGCCCCAGCATTTT
TRBV6-2/TRBV6-3	-	-	TRBJ1-2	CASSSINRELYGYTF	TGTGCCAGCAGTTCCATTAACAGGGAACTCTATGGCTACACCTTC
TRBV10-3	-	-	TRBJ1-2	CAISGPSNYGYTF	TGTGCCATCAGTGGGCCCTCAAACTATGGCTACACCTTC
TRBV2	-	TRBD2	TRBJ2-3	CASMVAGVGTDTQYF	TGTGCCAGCATGGTAGCGGGAGTTGGCACAGATACGCAGTATTTT
TRBV24-1	-	TRBD1	TRBJ1-2	CATSDFPIHRIRQGASTNYGYTF	TGTGCCACCAGTGATTTCCCCATCCACAGAATCCGACAGGGGGCATCAACAAACTATGGCTACACCTTC
TRBV6-2/TRBV6-3	-	TRBD1	TRBJ1-1	CASSDLQGFGNEAFF	TGTGCCAGCAGCGACCTACAGGGGTTCGGGAATGAAGCTTTCTTT
TRBV4-3	-	-	TRBJ2-1	CASSQVPRFHGGPLGQFF	TGCGCCAGCAGCCAAGTTCCTCGATTCCACGGGGGACCGCTTGGGCAGTTCTTC
TRBV5-8	-	TRBD1	TRBJ2-7	CASSPRDREYEQYF	TGTGCCAGCAGCCCTCGGGACAGGGAATACGAGCAGTACTTC
TRBV28	-	TRBD2	TRBJ2-7	CASSFTFAGGPLYF	TGTGCCAGCAGTTTTACCTTTGCGGGAGGGCCTCTGTACTTC
TRBV5-1	-	-	TRBJ2-3	CASSIFRGTDTQYF	TGCGCCAGCAGCATATTCAGGGGCACAGATACGCAGTATTTT
TRBV29-1	-	TRBD1	TRBJ1-5	CSVEGQGTQHF	TGCAGCGTTGAGGGACAGGGGACCCAGCATTTT
TRBV6-5	-	TRBD1	TRBJ1-2	CASSFPGQGIYGYTF	TGTGCCAGCAGTTTCCCGGGACAGGGAATATATGGCTACACCTTC
TRBV30	-	-	TRBJ2-4	CAWSAPRQRRAKNIQYF	TGTGCCTGGAGTGCCCCCAGACAAAGAAGAGCCAAAAACATTCAGTACTTC
TRBV6-2/TRBV6-3	-	TRBD1	TRBJ1-2	CASSYFRQGQGDGYTF	TGTGCCAGCAGTTACTTCCGACAGGGACAGGGGGATGGCTACACCTTC
TRBV5-8	-	-	TRBJ1-1	CASSPDWNTEAFF	TGTGCCAGCAGCCCCGACTGGAACACTGAAGCTTTCTTT
TRBV5-1	few	-	TRBJ1-4	CASSSGELGEKLFF	TGCGCCAGCAGCTCAGGGGAGTTAGGTGAAAAACTGTTTTTT
TRBV28	-	-	TRBJ1-1	CASSPGPWDTEAFF	TGTGCCAGCAGTCCTGGGCCCTGGGACACTGAAGCTTTCTTT
TRBV18	once	-	TRBJ2-7	CASSPLPPQALPYEQYF	TGTGCCAGCTCACCGCTCCCCCCGCAGGCACTCCCCTACGAGCAGTACTTC
TRBV5-1	-	-	TRBJ2-7	CASSSPPGVRSYEQYF	TGCGCCAGCAGCTCCCCTCCTGGAGTCCGCTCCTACGAGCAGTACTTC
TRBV9	once	TRBD1	TRBJ1-1	CASSVGAGTGDTEAFF	TGTGCCAGCAGCGTAGGGGCCGGGACAGGGGACACTGAAGCTTTCTTT
TRBV5-1	-	-	TRBJ2-2	CASSATGARGTGELFF	TGCGCCAGCAGCGCCACAGGGGCACGGGGGACCGGGGAGCTGTTTTTT
TRBV3-1/TRBV3-2	-	TRBD1	TRBJ2-7	CASSSRQGRSYEQYF	TGTGCCAGCAGCTCTAGACAGGGAAGGTCCTACGAGCAGTACTTC
TRBV11-3	-	TRBD1	TRBJ2-5	CASSQTGVSETQYF	TGTGCCAGCAGTCAGACAGGGGTTTCAGAGACCCAGTACTTC
TRBV27	-	TRBD2	TRBJ2-1	CASSLSGGSYNEQFF	TGTGCCAGCAGTTTAAGCGGGGGGTCCTACAATGAGCAGTTCTTC
TRBV29-1	-	-	TRBJ1-2	CSVQRGPEGYTF	TGCAGCGTCCAGCGGGGCCCGGAAGGCTACACCTTC
TRBV5-1	-	TRBD2	TRBJ2-1	CASRRSAGTDVWFF	TGCGCCAGCAGGAGGTCAGCGGGAACGGACGTATGGTTCTTC
TRBV5-1	-	-	TRBJ2-1	CASSLSTGGINEQFF	TGCGCCAGCAGCCTCAGTACTGGCGGGATCAATGAGCAGTTCTTC
TRBV18	-	TRBD1	TRBJ2-7	CASSPGQGGEQYF	TGTGCCAGCTCACCGGGACAGGGAGGCGAGCAGTACTTC
TRBV7-8	-	-	TRBJ2-1	CASSLGVGGPYNEQFF	TGTGCCAGCAGCTTAGGGGTCGGAGGGCCTTACAATGAGCAGTTCTTC
TRBV3-1/TRBV3-2	-	-	TRBJ1-2	CASSQEAGVDGYTF	TGTGCCAGCAGCCAAGAAGCAGGGGTCGATGGCTACACCTTC
TRBV7-3	-	TRBD1	TRBJ1-2	CASSDGQGAANYGYTF	TGTGCCAGCAGCGATGGACAGGGGGCTGCTAACTATGGCTACACCTTC
TRBV18	-	-	TRBJ1-1	CASVAGEERTEAFF	TGTGCCAGCGTCGCCGGGGAGGAGAGGACTGAAGCTTTCTTT
TRBV30	-	-	TRBJ1-2	CAWSHSGVYGYTF	TGTGCCTGGAGCCACTCAGGGGTCTATGGCTACACCTTC
TRBV3-1/TRBV3-2	-	-	TRBJ1-4	CASSATPGAVYEKLFF	TGTGCCAGCAGCGCAACCCCAGGGGCCGTATATGAAAAACTGTTTTTT
TRBV5-1	-	-	TRBJ2-7	CASSMGLRPSSYEQYF	TGCGCCAGCAGCATGGGACTGAGGCCCTCTTCCTACGAGCAGTACTTC
TRBV5-1	-	-	TRBJ1-2	CASAVGGQLAGYTF	TGCGCCAGCGCTGTAGGAGGCCAACTGGCTGGCTACACCTTC
TRBV3-1/TRBV3-2	-	TRBD1	TRBJ1-3	CASSHWDRAGNTIYF	TGTGCCAGCAGCCACTGGGACAGGGCTGGAAACACCATATATTTT
TRBV20-1	-	TRBD1	TRBJ2-7	CSASTGTGGYYEQYF	TGCAGTGCTAGTACCGGGACAGGGGGATACTACGAGCAGTACTTC
TRBV2	-	-	TRBJ2-5	CASSERAGLETQYF	TGTGCCAGCAGTGAAAGGGCAGGGCTAGAGACCCAGTACTTC
TRBV5-4	-	-	TRBJ2-1	CASSLSWTNFYNEQFF	TGTGCCAGCAGCCTATCCTGGACTAATTTTTACAATGAGCAGTTCTTC
TRBV7-9	-	TRBD1	TRBJ2-2	CASSFLSGPGGSGELFF	TGTGCCAGCAGTTTCCTTTCAGGGCCAGGGGGTTCCGGGGAGCTGTTTTTT
TRBV6-2/TRBV6-3	-	TRBD2	TRBJ2-2	CASSYRRGRASTGELFF	TGTGCCAGCAGTTACCGCCGTGGGAGGGCAAGCACCGGGGAGCTGTTTTTT
TRBV29-1	-	-	TRBJ1-2	CSVEGGQPYGYTF	TGCAGCGTTGAAGGCGGACAGCCCTATGGCTACACCTTC
TRBV4-2	-	TRBD2	TRBJ2-1	CASSQEYWGLGVSSYNEQFF	TGTGCCAGCAGCCAAGAATACTGGGGACTAGGGGTTAGCTCCTACAATGAGCAGTTCTTC
TRBV9	-	-	TRBJ2-1	CASSPRGQFEQFF	TGTGCCAGCAGCCCCCGAGGACAGTTTGAGCAGTTCTTC
TRBV12-3/TRBV12-4	-	-	TRBJ1-1	CASIIQGNTEAFF	TGTGCCAGCATCATACAGGGGAACACTGAAGCTTTCTTT
TRBV5-1	-	TRBD2	TRBJ2-3	CASSLRVAGGMTDTQYF	TGCGCCAGCAGCTTGCGGGTAGCGGGGGGGATGACAGATACGCAGTATTTT
TRBV4-2	-	TRBD1	TRBJ2-5	CASSQEPGGAETQYF	TGTGCCAGCAGCCAAGAGCCAGGGGGCGCGGAGACCCAGTACTTC
TRBV11-2	-	-	TRBJ2-6	CASSSRRGSPSGANVLTF	TGTGCCAGCAGCTCCCGACGGGGGAGTCCCTCTGGGGCCAACGTCCTGACTTTC
TRBV27	-	TRBD2	TRBJ2-5	CATVRSGRAWETQYF	TGTGCCACCGTGAGGAGCGGGAGGGCCTGGGAGACCCAGTACTTC
TRBV2	-	-	TRBJ1-4	CASSERQINEKLFF	TGTGCCAGCAGCGAGCGACAGATTAATGAAAAACTGTTTTTT
TRBV4-1	-	-	TRBJ2-5	CASSPGAQGQQETQYF	TGCGCCAGCAGCCCAGGAGCACAGGGCCAACAAGAGACCCAGTACTTC
TRBV19	-	-	TRBJ1-4	CASSASKGGEKLFF	TGTGCCAGTAGTGCCTCCAAGGGCGGGGAAAAACTGTTTTTT
TRBV5-6	-	-	TRBJ2-1	CASSLERRNNEQFF	TGTGCCAGCAGCTTGGAGCGGAGGAACAATGAGCAGTTCTTC
TRBV19	-	TRBD2	TRBJ2-2	CASSIPPGLGNTGELFF	TGTGCCAGTAGTATCCCCCCGGGACTAGGAAACACCGGGGAGCTGTTTTTT
TRBV7-2	once	-	TRBJ1-2	CASSLLRENRGYTF	TGTGCCAGCAGCTTACTCAGGGAAAATAGGGGCTACACCTTC
TRBV30	few	-	TRBJ1-1	CAWRAGAYTEAFF	TGTGCCTGGAGAGCAGGGGCGTATACTGAAGCTTTCTTT
TRBV7-9	-	TRBD1	TRBJ1-2	CASSKLGLDRGYLRYTF	TGTGCCAGCAGCAAATTAGGACTGGACAGGGGATACCTCCGCTACACCTTC
TRBV15	-	-	TRBJ1-5	CATSRELGPQHF	TGTGCCACCAGCAGAGAACTTGGGCCCCAGCATTTT
TRBV3-1/TRBV3-2	-	TRBD1	TRBJ2-7	CASSQGTGVGSYEQYF	TGTGCCAGCAGCCAAGGAACAGGGGTGGGCTCCTACGAGCAGTACTTC